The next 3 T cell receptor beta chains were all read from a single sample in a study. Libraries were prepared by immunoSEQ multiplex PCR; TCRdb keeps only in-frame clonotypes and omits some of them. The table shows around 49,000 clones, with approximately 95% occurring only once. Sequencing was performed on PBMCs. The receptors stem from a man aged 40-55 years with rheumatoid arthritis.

CDR3 coding DNA: TGCGCCAGCAGCTTCGGGGTTGCAGATACGCAGTATTTT. Translated, it gives CASSFGVADTQYF. The chain uses TRBV5-1 and TRBJ2-3, with a weak D call TRBD2 (5 bases). The CDR3 spans 13 residues. V was clipped by 2 bases and J by 4 bases, with 8 bases between them. Germline V CDR1 and CDR2: SGHRS, YFSETQ. Full variable domain (rest looked up from reference TRBV5-1 and TRBJ2-3): KAGVTQTPRYLIKTRGQQVTLSCSPISGHRSVSWYQQTPGQGLQFLFEYFSETQRNKGNFPGRFSGRQFSNSRSEMNVSTLELGDSALYLCASSFGVADTQYFGPGTRLTVL.

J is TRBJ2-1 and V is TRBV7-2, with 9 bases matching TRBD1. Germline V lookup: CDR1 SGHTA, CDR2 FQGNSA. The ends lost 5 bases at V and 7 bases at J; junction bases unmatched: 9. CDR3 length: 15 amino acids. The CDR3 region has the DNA TGTGCCAGCAGCCTTATGCCGGGACAGGGAAATGAGCAGTTCTTC. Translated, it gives CASSLMPGQGNEQFF.

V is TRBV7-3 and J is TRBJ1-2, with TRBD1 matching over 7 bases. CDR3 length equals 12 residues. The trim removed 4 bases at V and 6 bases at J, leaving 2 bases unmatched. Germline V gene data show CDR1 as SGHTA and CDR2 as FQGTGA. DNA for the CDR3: TGTGCCAGCAGCTCTCAGGGGGATGGCTACACCTTC. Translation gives CASSSQGDGYTF. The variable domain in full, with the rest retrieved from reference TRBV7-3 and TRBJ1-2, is GAGVSQTPSNKVTEKGKYVELRCDPISGHTALYWYRQSLGQGPEFLIYFQGTGAADDSGLPNDRFFAVRPEGSVSTLKIQRTERGDSAVYLCASSSQGDGYTFGSGTRLTVV.